Listed here are 14 T cell receptor beta chains from one sample, sequenced in a study of T-cell memory formation after mild COVID-19. TCRdb called the 5' RACE reads again in MiXCR, with one record for every CDR3 protein. This table holds 190,000 or so distinct CDR3 sequences, about 10% found once. The sample consisted of PBMCs or a T cell subset sorted from them (not recorded which). The receptors were gathered from a young man who had mild COVID-19 (a few samples of this study predate the infection). Cell type and time point are not known.

This chain connects TRBV7-2 to TRBJ2-7; 9 positions match TRBD2. The CDR3 runs 15 residues. V was pared by 3 bases and J by 4 bases, with 7 bases of the junction left unmatched. Looked up from germline, CDR1 is SGHTA and CDR2 is FQGNSA. CDR3 residues: CASSFISGGAYEQYF. Written as DNA, the CDR3 is TGTGCCAGCAGCTTTATTAGCGGGGGAGCTTACGAGCAGTACTTC.

This clonotype was detected a few times. The chain recombines TRBV29-1 with TRBJ1-1; weak D call: TRBD1 (5 bases). Trimming left V 8 bases short and J 0 bases short, with 13 bases between. The germline V gene encodes CDR1 SQVTM and CDR2 ANQGSEA. The CDR3 totals 13 residues. CDR3 nucleotide sequence: TGCAGCTCGGAGGGGCAGTTGAACACTGAAGCTTTCTTT. Its translation is CSSEGQLNTEAFF.

This clonotype was seen repeatedly, ten times or more. The chain joins TRBV6-5 to TRBJ2-7, with TRBD2 as a possible D gene (5 bases). V was pared by 5 bases and J by 7 bases, with 18 bases between. The CDR3 spans 14 residues. CDR1 and CDR2 from the germline V gene are MNHEY and SVGAGI. The CDR3 sequence: CASSPEGTEREQYF. DNA of the CDR3: TGTGCCAGCAGTCCCGAGGGAACGGAGCGGGAGCAGTACTTC.

J is TRBJ1-2 and V is TRBV4-1; TRBD1 is a possible D gene (5 bases). Germline V gene data show CDR1 as MGHRA and CDR2 as YSYEKL. The length of the CDR3 is 16 residues. Between the trimmed V and J ends, which lost 0 bases and 2 bases, there was a span of 13 bases. In DNA, the CDR3 is TGCGCCAGCAGCCAAGATTGGCCCGGGGCGAACTATGGCTACACCTTC. It encodes CASSQDWPGANYGYTF.

This clonotype was counted a few times. The V gene is TRBV5-6, the J gene TRBJ2-7; TRBD2 matches at 10 bases. Trimming at V came to 4 bases and at J to 1 base, leaving 5 bases not matched to a gene. The length of the CDR3 is 15 residues. Germline-derived CDR1 and CDR2 are SGHDT and YYEEEE. DNA for the CDR3: TGTGCCAGCAGCCCGGCTAGCGGGGGATCCTACGAGCAGTACGTC. Amino acids: CASSPASGGSYEQYV.

This chain connects TRBV5-1 to TRBJ2-5; TRBD2 agrees at 12 bases. Germline lookup yields CDR1 SGHRS and CDR2 YFSETQ. The CDR3 extends over 16 amino acids. Trimming cost V 3 bases and J 2 bases; bases outside gene matches: 5. The CDR3 bases are TGCGCCAGCAGCTCGCCTAGCGGGGGGGCTCAAGAGACCCAGTACTTC. Protein: CASSSPSGGAQETQYF.

This clonotype was counted only a few times. This sequence joins TRBV20-1 and TRBJ1-3, with D uncertain. The CDR3 sequence is 16 residues long. Per germline, CDR1 DFQATT and CDR2 SNEGSKA (reference sequence). Trimming pared 2 bases from V and 4 bases from J, leaving 18 bases between. The chain's CDR3 is CSARLGAGYFGNTIYF. The CDR3 coding sequence is TGCAGTGCTAGATTAGGTGCGGGGTATTTCGGAAACACCATATATTTT.

The chain is built from TRBV11-2 and TRBJ2-5; unclear D gene. The length of the CDR3 is 14 residues. The germline CDR1 and CDR2 sequences are SGHAT and FQNNGV. The germline V and J ends were trimmed by 5 bases and 7 bases, with 17 bases remaining between them. In DNA, the CDR3 is TGTGCCAGCAGCCCCACCCCTTCCGCCGTGACCCAGTACTTC. Translating gives CASSPTPSAVTQYF.

V and J are TRBV7-3 and TRBJ1-2; no clear D. The germline V and J ends were trimmed by 11 bases and 10 bases, with 8 bases remaining between them. CDR1 is SGHTA, CDR2 FQGTGA, per germline. This CDR3 is built from 8 residues. The CDR3 nucleotides are TGTGCCTGGTTGGACTACACCTTC. Its protein product is CAWLDYTF. The whole variable domain, remainder taken from reference TRBV7-3 and TRBJ1-2, is GAGVSQTPSNKVTEKGKYVELRCDPISGHTALYWYRQSLGQGPEFLIYFQGTGAADDSGLPNDRFFAVRPEGSVSTLKIQRTERGDSAVYLCAWLDYTFGSGTRLTVV.

This clonotype has a handful of counts. DNA of the CDR3: TGTGCCAGCAGCATACCGGGACACGCTGCAACTAATGAAAAACTGTTTTTT. Translation gives CASSIPGHAATNEKLFF. The chain joins TRBV21-1 to TRBJ1-4; whether TRBD1, the table's D call, matches the DNA was not checked. TRBV21-1 is termed a pseudogene. This CDR3 is built from 17 residues.

This clonotype was detected a few times. V gene TRBV20-1 combines with J gene TRBJ2-7; TRBD1 matches at 10 bases. V lost 1 base, J lost 5 bases, and 14 bases stayed unmatched. The germline V gene encodes CDR1 DFQATT and CDR2 SNEGSKA (reference sequence). There are 17 residues in the CDR3. CDR3 loop: CSARGGLGQGSVDEQYV. The CDR3 DNA reads TGCAGTGCTAGAGGAGGCCTGGGACAGGGGTCCGTCGACGAGCAGTACGTC.

This chain connects TRBV11-2 to TRBJ2-3; the D gene is possibly TRBD2 (5 bases). Germline V gene data show CDR1 as SGHAT and CDR2 as FQNNGV. The CDR3 totals 14 residues. The germline V and J ends were trimmed by 5 bases and 5 bases, with 14 bases remaining between them. CDR3 DNA sequence: TGTGCCAGCAGCCAGGCAGGCCGGGGAGATACGCAGTATTTT. It encodes CASSQAGRGDTQYF.

V is TRBV7-2 and J is TRBJ2-3; 7 bases line up with TRBD2. CDR3 length: 15 residues. Germline V gene lookup returns CDR1 SGHTA and CDR2 FQGNSA. Losses at the gene ends were 4 bases for V and 13 bases for J; bases not matched to a gene: 17. The DNA for the CDR3 is TGTGCCAGCAGCTCGCGGGCCTCTAGCGGAAAAAATGAGTATTTT. Amino acids: CASSSRASSGKNEYF.

The genes are TRBV7-9 and TRBJ2-6; TRBD1 might be the D (5 bases). V was trimmed by 1 base and J by 2 bases, leaving 12 bases between them. The germline V gene encodes CDR1 SEHNR and CDR2 FQNEAQ (reference sequence). The CDR3 length is 17 residues. CDR3 residues: CASSLEAGFAGANVLTF. In nucleotides, the CDR3 is TGTGCCAGCAGCTTAGAGGCAGGGTTCGCTGGGGCCAACGTCCTGACTTTC.